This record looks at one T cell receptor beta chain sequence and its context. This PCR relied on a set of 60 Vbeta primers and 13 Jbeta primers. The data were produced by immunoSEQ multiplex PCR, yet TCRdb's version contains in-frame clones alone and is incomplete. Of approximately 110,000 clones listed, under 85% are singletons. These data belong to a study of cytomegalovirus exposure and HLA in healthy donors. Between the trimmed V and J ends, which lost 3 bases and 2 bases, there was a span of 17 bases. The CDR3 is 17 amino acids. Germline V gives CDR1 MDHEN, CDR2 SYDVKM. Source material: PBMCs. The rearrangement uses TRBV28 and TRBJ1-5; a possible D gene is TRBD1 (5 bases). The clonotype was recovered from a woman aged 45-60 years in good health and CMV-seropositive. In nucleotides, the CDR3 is TGTGCCAGCAGTTTTTTATTGTCCCAGGGCGGCAATCAGCCCCAGCATTTT. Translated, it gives CASSFLLSQGGNQPQHF.